This is a list of T cell receptor beta chains from one sample in a study of T cell responses to AZD1222 COVID-19 vaccine. Assay used: immunoSEQ multiplex PCR; TCRdb lists only in-frame clones, some missing. The data show 100,000 to 150,000 clones, with 65% to 90% seen just once and about 27% held by the top ten. The sequences come from peripheral blood, collected 28 days after the second AZD1222 dose. These receptor sequences come from an adult who received the AZD1222 COVID-19 vaccine. Both conserved end residues are part of each CDR3. The D gene is left open where the match is weak. A clone size is listed for some rows: how often the clone was seen (once, few, many), or a class if it is expanded.

V: TRBV3-1/TRBV3-2
J: TRBJ2-7
size: -
D: -
CDR3: CASSPRNFGGHIPYEQYF
DNA: TGTGCCAGCAGCCCCCGTAATTTCGGGGGCCACATCCCCTACGAGCAGTACTTC

V: TRBV7-2
J: TRBJ2-3
size: -
D: -
CDR3: CASSLLVFGTDTQYF
DNA: TGTGCCAGCAGCTTACTAGTGTTTGGCACAGATACGCAGTATTTT

V: TRBV6-5
J: TRBJ2-7
size: -
D: -
CDR3: CASRGTPTYEQYF
DNA: TGTGCCAGCAGGGGGACCCCTACCTACGAGCAGTACTTC

V: TRBV3-1/TRBV3-2
J: TRBJ1-3
size: once
D: -
CDR3: CASSPRGRNTIYF
DNA: TGTGCCAGCAGCCCGAGGGGTCGAAACACCATATATTTT

V: TRBV12-3/TRBV12-4
J: TRBJ1-4
size: -
D: -
CDR3: CASSLIEGEKLFF
DNA: TGTGCCAGCAGTTTGATAGAGGGGGAAAAACTGTTTTTT

V: TRBV11-3
J: TRBJ2-2
size: -
D: TRBD2
CDR3: CASSSSSGGYTGELFF
DNA: TGTGCCAGCAGCTCCTCTAGCGGGGGGTACACCGGGGAGCTGTTTTTT

V: TRBV7-2
J: TRBJ1-2
size: -
D: -
CDR3: CASSPSGGLDYGYTF
DNA: TGTGCCAGCAGCCCCTCGGGGGGGCTTGACTATGGCTACACCTTC

V: TRBV5-1
J: TRBJ2-7
size: -
D: TRBD1
CDR3: CASSLEPDGTGGYEQYF
DNA: TGCGCCAGCAGCTTGGAACCCGACGGGACAGGGGGCTACGAGCAGTACTTC

V: TRBV5-1
J: TRBJ1-3
size: -
D: -
CDR3: CASSFETGNTIYF
DNA: TGCGCCAGCAGCTTCGAAACTGGAAACACCATATATTTT

V: TRBV12-3/TRBV12-4
J: TRBJ1-2
size: -
D: TRBD1
CDR3: CASKLDRGSGYTF
DNA: TGTGCCAGCAAACTAGACAGGGGATCTGGCTACACCTTC

V: TRBV2
J: TRBJ1-1
size: few
D: TRBD1
CDR3: CASRTTGDTEAFF
DNA: TGTGCCAGCAGGACTACAGGGGACACTGAAGCTTTCTTT

V: TRBV18
J: TRBJ1-2
size: -
D: TRBD1
CDR3: CASSPIQQGAYYGYTF
DNA: TGTGCCAGCTCACCGATTCAACAGGGGGCTTACTATGGCTACACCTTC

V: TRBV19
J: TRBJ1-5
size: -
D: TRBD1
CDR3: CASRLTGTASNQPQHF
DNA: TGTGCCAGTAGATTAACCGGGACAGCAAGCAATCAGCCCCAGCATTTT

V: TRBV2
J: TRBJ1-5
size: -
D: -
CDR3: CASDTGNQPQHF
DNA: TGTGCCAGCGATACAGGGAATCAGCCCCAGCATTTT

V: TRBV2
J: TRBJ1-2
size: -
D: TRBD1
CDR3: CASSERDRTYGYTF
DNA: TGTGCCAGCAGTGAAAGGGACAGGACCTATGGCTACACCTTC

V: TRBV7-2
J: TRBJ2-1
size: once
D: -
CDR3: CASSLRPTGNEQFF
DNA: TGTGCCAGCAGCTTACGGCCGACAGGCAATGAGCAGTTCTTC

V: TRBV5-5
J: TRBJ1-5
size: -
D: -
CDR3: CASSSGWTGNQPQHF
DNA: TGTGCCAGCAGCTCGGGGTGGACGGGCAATCAGCCCCAGCATTTT

V: TRBV18
J: TRBJ1-2
size: -
D: -
CDR3: CASSPPGSFRGYTF
DNA: TGTGCCAGCTCACCCCCGGGTTCTTTTCGAGGCTACACCTTC

V: TRBV28
J: TRBJ2-4
size: -
D: -
CDR3: CASKKGSKLAKNIQYF
DNA: TGTGCCAGCAAGAAGGGTTCCAAGCTAGCCAAAAACATTCAGTACTTC

V: TRBV15
J: TRBJ2-3
size: -
D: -
CDR3: CATSRGSTTDTQYF
DNA: TGTGCCACCAGCAGGGGGTCCACCACAGATACGCAGTATTTT

V: TRBV3-1/TRBV3-2
J: TRBJ2-5
size: few
D: -
CDR3: CASSQETQYF
DNA: TGTGCCAGCAGCCAAGAGACCCAGTACTTC

V: TRBV11-2
J: TRBJ1-2
size: -
D: -
CDR3: CASSLVGEGYTF
DNA: TGTGCCAGCAGCTTAGTGGGGGAGGGCTACACCTTC

V: TRBV14
J: TRBJ2-7
size: -
D: TRBD1
CDR3: CASSIGQEGVYEQYF
DNA: TGTGCCAGCAGTATCGGACAGGAAGGTGTCTACGAGCAGTACTTC

V: TRBV3-1/TRBV3-2
J: TRBJ2-2
size: few
D: -
CDR3: CASSQPVGTGELFF
DNA: TGTGCCAGCAGCCAACCTGTAGGCACCGGGGAGCTGTTTTTT

V: TRBV30
J: TRBJ2-7
size: few
D: TRBD2
CDR3: CAWRLAGGYYEQYF
DNA: TGTGCCTGGAGACTAGCGGGGGGGTACTACGAGCAGTACTTC

V: TRBV13
J: TRBJ2-7
size: -
D: TRBD2
CDR3: CASSLEAGGPLADEQYF
DNA: TGTGCCAGCAGCTTGGAAGCGGGGGGGCCTTTGGCGGACGAGCAGTACTTC

V: TRBV2
J: TRBJ2-3
size: -
D: -
CDR3: CASRDNTDTQYF
DNA: TGTGCCAGCAGGGACAACACAGATACGCAGTATTTT

V: TRBV20-1
J: TRBJ1-5
size: -
D: -
CDR3: CSASPVRTGGILNQPQHF
DNA: TGCAGTGCTAGTCCGGTAAGGACCGGGGGGATATTGAATCAGCCCCAGCATTTT

V: TRBV19
J: TRBJ1-1
size: -
D: -
CDR3: CASSIMGNTEAFF
DNA: TGTGCCAGTAGTATAATGGGGAACACTGAAGCTTTCTTT

V: TRBV28
J: TRBJ1-4
size: -
D: -
CDR3: CASSPDKWGQTNEKLFF
DNA: TGTGCCAGCAGTCCGGACAAGTGGGGTCAGACTAATGAAAAACTGTTTTTT

V: TRBV11-2
J: TRBJ2-2
size: -
D: -
CDR3: CASSLVGAPAPETGELFF
DNA: TGTGCCAGCAGCTTAGTGGGGGCCCCGGCACCGGAGACCGGGGAGCTGTTTTTT

V: TRBV5-1
J: TRBJ1-4
size: -
D: -
CDR3: CASRVGTNEKLFF
DNA: TGCGCCAGCAGGGTGGGAACTAATGAAAAACTGTTTTTT

V: TRBV6-5
J: TRBJ1-4
size: -
D: TRBD1
CDR3: CASRTRDRDEKLFF
DNA: TGTGCCAGCAGGACCCGGGACAGGGATGAAAAACTGTTTTTT

V: TRBV28
J: TRBJ1-1
size: -
D: TRBD1
CDR3: CASSLSGGRAEAFF
DNA: TGTGCCAGCAGTTTATCAGGGGGTCGGGCTGAAGCTTTCTTT

V: TRBV6-2/TRBV6-3
J: TRBJ2-1
size: -
D: TRBD2
CDR3: CASSTGGISFSYNEQFF
DNA: TGTGCCAGCAGTACGGGAGGCATCAGTTTTTCGTACAATGAGCAGTTCTTC

V: TRBV1
J: TRBJ1-5
size: -
D: -
CDR3: CTSSQYCSRDRGSWNQPQHF
DNA: TGCACCAGCAGCCAATATTGTTCCCGGGACAGGGGAAGTTGGAATCAGCCCCAGCATTTT

V: TRBV4-3
J: TRBJ1-3
size: once
D: -
CDR3: CASSQGLLSGNTIYF
DNA: TGCGCCAGCAGCCAAGGGCTACTCTCTGGAAACACCATATATTTT

V: TRBV6-5
J: TRBJ2-7
size: once
D: TRBD2
CDR3: CASSYERGYYEQYF
DNA: TGTGCCAGCAGTTACGAGCGGGGCTACTACGAGCAGTACTTC

V: TRBV28
J: TRBJ1-6
size: -
D: -
CDR3: CASSSNRENSPLHF
DNA: TGTGCCAGCAGTTCCAACCGGGAGAATTCACCCCTCCACTTT

V: TRBV7-8
J: TRBJ1-6
size: -
D: -
CDR3: CASSLGTGGSPLHF
DNA: TGTGCCAGCAGCTTAGGGACGGGAGGGTCACCCCTCCACTTT

V: TRBV6-6
J: TRBJ2-3
size: -
D: -
CDR3: CASSPGFSTDTQYF
DNA: TGTGCCAGCAGCCCGGGGTTTAGTACAGATACGCAGTATTTT

V: TRBV9
J: TRBJ2-1
size: once
D: -
CDR3: CASSVAGVGYEQFF
DNA: TGTGCCAGCAGCGTCGCAGGGGTAGGGTATGAGCAGTTCTTC

V: TRBV11-3
J: TRBJ2-2
size: -
D: TRBD2
CDR3: CASSSLTSGDTGELFF
DNA: TGTGCCAGCAGCTCGTTGACTAGCGGGGACACCGGGGAGCTGTTTTTT

V: TRBV2
J: TRBJ1-1
size: once
D: TRBD1
CDR3: CASGDRANTEAFF
DNA: TGTGCCAGCGGGGACAGGGCTAACACTGAAGCTTTCTTT

V: TRBV3-1/TRBV3-2
J: TRBJ2-5
size: few
D: TRBD2
CDR3: CASSLASGGPQETQYF
DNA: TGTGCCAGCAGCCTAGCTAGCGGGGGGCCCCAAGAGACCCAGTACTTC

V: TRBV7-2
J: TRBJ1-5
size: -
D: -
CDR3: CASSGVAGVSNQPQHF
DNA: TGTGCCAGCAGCGGCGTCGCGGGGGTGAGCAATCAGCCCCAGCATTTT

V: TRBV7-2
J: TRBJ2-3
size: -
D: -
CDR3: CASSLGLAPDTQYF
DNA: TGTGCCAGCAGCTTAGGGCTAGCCCCAGATACGCAGTATTTT

V: TRBV7-9
J: TRBJ2-1
size: -
D: TRBD2
CDR3: CASSPERGGHEQFF
DNA: TGTGCCAGCAGCCCCGAGCGGGGGGGACATGAGCAGTTCTTC

V: TRBV7-7
J: TRBJ2-1
size: -
D: -
CDR3: CASSPYSTLGNEQFF
DNA: TGTGCTAGCAGCCCTTACTCTACCTTGGGCAATGAGCAGTTCTTC

V: TRBV12-3/TRBV12-4
J: TRBJ1-5
size: -
D: -
CDR3: CASSIASNQPQHF
DNA: TGTGCCAGCAGTATCGCTAGCAATCAGCCCCAGCATTTT

V: TRBV20-1
J: TRBJ2-7
size: few
D: -
CDR3: CSAIRVEQYF
DNA: TGCAGTGCTATCAGGGTCGAGCAGTACTTC

V: TRBV7-9
J: TRBJ1-2
size: -
D: -
CDR3: CASSHKVRTNYGYTF
DNA: TGTGCCAGCAGCCATAAGGTTCGGACTAACTATGGCTACACCTTC

V: TRBV15
J: TRBJ1-2
size: -
D: -
CDR3: CATSRDDKSRESYTF
DNA: TGTGCCACCAGCAGAGATGACAAGTCCAGGGAATCCTACACCTTC